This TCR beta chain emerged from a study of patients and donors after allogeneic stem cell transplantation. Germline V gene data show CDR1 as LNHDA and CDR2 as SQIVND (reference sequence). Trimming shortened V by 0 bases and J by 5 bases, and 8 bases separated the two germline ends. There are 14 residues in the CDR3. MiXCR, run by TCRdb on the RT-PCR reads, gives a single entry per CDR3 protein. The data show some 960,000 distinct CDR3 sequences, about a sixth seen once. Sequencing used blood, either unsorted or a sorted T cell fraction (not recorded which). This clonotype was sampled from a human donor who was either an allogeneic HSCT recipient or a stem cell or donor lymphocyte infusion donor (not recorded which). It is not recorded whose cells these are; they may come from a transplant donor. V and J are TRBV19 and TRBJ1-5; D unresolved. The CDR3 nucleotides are TGTGCCAGTAGTATAGAGGCAGGTTATCAGCCCCAGCATTTT. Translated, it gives CASSIEAGYQPQHF.